The subject of this entry is one T cell receptor beta chain. Its target is unknown. This specimen belongs to a study of T cells in Graves' hyperthyroidism and ophthalmopathy. Whole-study context: Peripheral blood samples were taken at initial diagnosis, prior to any treatment. Regarding the study as a whole: Blood samples included most of the expanded thyroid clonotypes exceeding 0.001.

Amplification of TCR beta CDR3 regions used RNA as the template. TCR CDR3 regions were first amplified by RT-PCR with HTBI primers. MiXCR, run by TCRdb on the multiplex PCR reads, gives a single entry per CDR3 protein. The repertoire holds about 640,000 distinct CDR3 sequences, with 13% to 15% as singletons. The CDR3 is made up of 14 amino acids. Germline V CDR1 and CDR2: SGHTA, FQGNSA. V was pared by 6 bases and J by 6 bases, with 15 bases between. Enrolled ophthalmopathy patients presented with a Clinical Activity Score of at least 3, a NOSPECS grade of at least 4, and disease duration under 3 months. Using 10 ml of fresh peripheral blood, PBMCs were prepared.

The V gene is TRBV7-2, the J gene TRBJ2-4; D is possibly TRBD2 (7 bases). The specimen sequenced was blood. The receptor's source is a woman between 50 and 59 years old with Graves' ophthalmopathy. CDR3 region: CASRGGLALNIQYF. CDR3 DNA: TGTGCCAGCAGGGGGGGGCTAGCGTTAAACATTCAGTACTTC.